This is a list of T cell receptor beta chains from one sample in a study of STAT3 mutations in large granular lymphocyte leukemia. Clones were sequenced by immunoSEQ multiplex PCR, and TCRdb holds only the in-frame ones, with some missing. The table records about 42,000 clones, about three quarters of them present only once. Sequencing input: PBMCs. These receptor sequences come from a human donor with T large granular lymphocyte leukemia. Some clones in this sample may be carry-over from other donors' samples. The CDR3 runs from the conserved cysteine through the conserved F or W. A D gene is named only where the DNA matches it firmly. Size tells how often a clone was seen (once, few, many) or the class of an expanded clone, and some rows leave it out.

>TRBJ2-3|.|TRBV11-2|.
CASSSGVTQYF
TGTGCCAGCAGCTCCGGAGTTACGCAGTATTTT
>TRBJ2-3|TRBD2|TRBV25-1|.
CATHNNGLAGATDTQYF
TGTGCCACCCATAACAACGGGCTAGCGGGGGCAACAGATACGCAGTATTTT
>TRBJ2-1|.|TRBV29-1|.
CSVEGVDEQFF
TGCAGCGTGGAAGGGGTGGATGAGCAGTTCTTC
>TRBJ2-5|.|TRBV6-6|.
CASSSSTGQETQYF
.
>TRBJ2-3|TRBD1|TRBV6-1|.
CASSEGQGTDTQYF
TGTGCCAGCAGTGAGGGACAGGGCACAGATACGCAGTATTTT
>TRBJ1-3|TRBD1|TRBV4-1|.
CASSHRGALSGNTIYF
TGCGCCAGCAGCCACAGGGGGGCACTATCTGGAAACACCATATATTTT
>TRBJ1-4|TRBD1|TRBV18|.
CASSPRTGHNEKLFF
TGTGCCAGCTCACCACGGACAGGCCATAATGAAAAACTGTTTTTT
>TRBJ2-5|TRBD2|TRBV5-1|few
CASSFGLLASGGDQETQYF
TGCGCCAGCAGCTTTGGCCTACTGGCTAGCGGGGGGGACCAAGAGACCCAGTACTTC
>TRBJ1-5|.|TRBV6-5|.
CASSVQVYSNQPQHF
TGTGCCAGCAGTGTACAGGTTTATAGCAATCAGCCCCAGCATTTT
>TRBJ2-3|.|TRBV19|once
CASSSQGTDTQYF
TGTGCCAGTAGTTCACAGGGTACAGATACGCAGTATTTT
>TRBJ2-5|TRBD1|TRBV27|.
CASSLIQGAGETQYF
TGTGCCAGCAGTTTAATACAGGGGGCGGGAGAGACCCAGTACTTC
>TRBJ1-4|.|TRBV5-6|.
CASSSTPGTPGSGKLFF
TGTGCCAGCAGCTCAACCCCTGGGACACCAGGATCGGGGAAACTGTTTTTT
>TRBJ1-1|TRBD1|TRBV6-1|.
CASSSTGFTEAFF
TGTGCCAGCAGTTCGACAGGGTTCACTGAAGCTTTCTTT
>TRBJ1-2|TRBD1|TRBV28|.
CASSLPQGAGYGYTF
TGTGCCAGCAGTCTCCCTCAGGGGGCAGGCTATGGCTACACCTTC
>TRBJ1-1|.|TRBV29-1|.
CSVEGDLNTEAFF
TGCAGCGTCGAGGGGGATTTGAACACTGAAGCTTTCTTT
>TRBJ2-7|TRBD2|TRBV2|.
CASSAQAGVGTQYF
TGTGCCAGCAGTGCTCAAGCGGGGGTAGGAACGCAGTACTTC
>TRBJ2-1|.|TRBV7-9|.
CASSSPWESYNEQFF
TGTGCCAGCAGCTCGCCGTGGGAATCCTACAATGAGCAGTTCTTC
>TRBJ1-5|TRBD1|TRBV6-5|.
CASSRTGSDPPQHF
TGTGCCAGCAGTAGGACAGGGAGTGATCCGCCCCAGCATTTT
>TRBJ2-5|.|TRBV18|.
CASSPRTGFGETQYF
TGTGCCAGCTCACCCAGAACAGGGTTTGGGGAGACCCAGTACTTC
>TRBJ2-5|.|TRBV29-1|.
CSAERLGFQETQYF
TGCAGCGCCGAGCGTTTGGGATTCCAAGAGACCCAGTACTTC
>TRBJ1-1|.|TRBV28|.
CASSFLGAVTEAFF
TGTGCCAGCAGTTTCTTGGGGGCCGTAACTGAAGCTTTCTTT
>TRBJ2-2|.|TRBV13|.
CASSSVSGELFF
TGTGCCAGCAGCTCTGTTTCCGGGGAGCTGTTTTTT
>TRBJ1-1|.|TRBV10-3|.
CAISDGGSDTEAFF
TGTGCCATCAGTGATGGGGGGTCGGACACTGAAGCTTTCTTT
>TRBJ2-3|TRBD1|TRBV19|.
CASNRGADTQYF
TGTGCCAGTAACAGGGGAGCAGATACGCAGTATTTT
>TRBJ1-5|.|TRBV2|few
CASRKGGSNQPQHF
TGTGCCAGCAGAAAGGGCGGGAGCAATCAGCCCCAGCATTTT
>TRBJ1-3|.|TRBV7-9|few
CASSFRGPGNTIYF
TGTGCCAGCAGTTTCCGGGGCCCGGGGAACACCATATATTTT
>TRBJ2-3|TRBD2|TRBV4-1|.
CASSLPSGGAQNIVTQYF
TGCGCCAGCAGCCTACCTAGCGGGGGGGCTCAAAATATTGTTACGCAGTATTTT
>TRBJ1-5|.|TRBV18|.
CASSPSAGDQPQHF
TGTGCCAGCTCACCAAGTGCGGGGGACCAGCCCCAGCATTTT
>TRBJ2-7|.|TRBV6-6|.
CASRPGDSYEQYF
TGTGCCAGCAGGCCGGGGGATTCCTACGAGCAGTACTTC
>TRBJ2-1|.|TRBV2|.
CASSSGTYNEQFF
TGTGCCAGCAGTTCCGGTACCTACAATGAGCAGTTCTTC
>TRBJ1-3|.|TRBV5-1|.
CASSQDSSGNTIYF
TGCGCCAGCAGCCAGGACAGCTCTGGAAACACCATATATTTT
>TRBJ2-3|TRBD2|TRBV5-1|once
CASSNPSGTPTDTQYF
TGCGCCAGCAGCAATCCTAGCGGGACTCCCACAGATACGCAGTATTTT
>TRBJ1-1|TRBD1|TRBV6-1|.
CASTGTVNTEAFF
TGTGCCAGCACCGGGACAGTGAACACTGAAGCTTTCTTT
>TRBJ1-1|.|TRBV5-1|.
CASSLGPSRLETEAFF
TGCGCCAGCAGCTTGGGGCCCTCGAGGTTGGAGACTGAAGCTTTCTTT
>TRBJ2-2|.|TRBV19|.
CASSPTAPGELFF
TGTGCCAGTAGTCCCACAGCCCCCGGGGAGCTGTTTTTT
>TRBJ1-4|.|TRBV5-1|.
CASSVTMTGSNEKLFF
TGCGCCAGCAGCGTAACCATGACAGGATCCAATGAAAAACTGTTTTTT